This T cell receptor beta chain was profiled in a study of cytomegalovirus exposure and HLA in healthy donors. PCR used 60 Vbeta primers and 13 Jbeta primers. Generated by immunoSEQ multiplex PCR, the TCRdb table keeps only in-frame clones and is missing some. The sample holds about 160,000 clones; less than 80% are singletons and the top ten take under 2.5%. Germline V gene sequence: CDR1 MNHNY, CDR2 SVGAGI (reference sequence). The CDR3 runs to 15 residues. The ends lost 2 bases at V and 7 bases at J; junction bases unmatched: 5. The receptor comes from a man between 40 and 49 years old in good health and CMV-seronegative. The specimen sequenced was PBMCs. This sequence joins TRBV6-6 and TRBJ1-6; 7 bases map to TRBD1. The CDR3 is CASSYEQGSNSPLHF. DNA for the CDR3: TGTGCCAGCAGTTACGAACAGGGGTCAAATTCACCCCTCCACTTT.